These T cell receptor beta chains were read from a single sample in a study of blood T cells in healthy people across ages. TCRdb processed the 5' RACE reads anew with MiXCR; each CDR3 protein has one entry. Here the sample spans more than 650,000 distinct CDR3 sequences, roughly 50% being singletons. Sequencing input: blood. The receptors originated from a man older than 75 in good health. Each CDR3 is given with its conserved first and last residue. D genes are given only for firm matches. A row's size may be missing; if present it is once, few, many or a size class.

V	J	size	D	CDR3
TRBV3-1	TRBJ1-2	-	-	CASSKSRNYGYTF
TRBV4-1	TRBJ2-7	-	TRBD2	CASSQPLAGGTYEQYF
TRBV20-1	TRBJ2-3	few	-	CSARDLRQVLGTDTQYF
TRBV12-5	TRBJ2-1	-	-	CASGPPGDEQFF
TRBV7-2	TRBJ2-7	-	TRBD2	CASSLVSSGPYEQYF
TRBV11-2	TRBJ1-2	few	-	CASSRDGGLYGYTF
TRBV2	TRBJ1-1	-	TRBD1	CARERGQGPRNTEAFF
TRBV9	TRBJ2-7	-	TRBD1	CASSAGTGGSHEQYF
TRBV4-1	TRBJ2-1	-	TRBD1	CASSLPDRGVNEQFF
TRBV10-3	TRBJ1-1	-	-	CAIRGEGRQNTEAFF
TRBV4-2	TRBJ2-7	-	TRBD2	CASSPRENSGRGVEQYF
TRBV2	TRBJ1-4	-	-	CASSEEAAFNEKLFF
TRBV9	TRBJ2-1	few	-	CASSVATAGNNEQFF
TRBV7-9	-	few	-	CASSSSSGQSYEQYF
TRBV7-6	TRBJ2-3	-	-	CASSRYPMVLGDTQYF